This T cell receptor beta chain was sequenced in a study of T cell repertoires in cytomegalovirus infection. This clonotype has at least ten counts. Antigen unknown. Study conclusions and caveats: Dominating the ex vivo response were TCR beta clonotypes that were CMV-specific and HLA-C-restricted. Identification of carriers of CMV plus the relevant HLA was achieved through cumulative public TCR beta family frequency.

One entry per CDR3 protein results from TCRdb running MiXCR on the reads. The data contain about 180,000 distinct CDR3 sequences, roughly 14% of them singletons. V was clipped by 5 bases and J by 3 bases; unmatched bases: 6. This CDR3 spans 15 amino acids. In germline, CDR1 is SEHNR, CDR2 FQNEAQ (reference sequence). The receptor comes from a human donor in good health (CMV status not recorded). Some clones in this sample may be carry-over from other donors' samples. The sample comprised PBMCs. This chain joins TRBV7-9 and TRBJ2-7; 11 nucleotides agree with TRBD2. The CDR3 nucleotides read TGTGCCAGCAGCAAGGGACTAGCGGAGATCTACGAGCAGTACTTC. As protein: CASSKGLAEIYEQYF.